This T cell receptor (beta chain) was recovered during a study of shared clonotypes between healthy human individuals. Study-level results: The study found about 5% of naive CD4 clonotypes shared across a handful of donors. The genetic and exposure-history diversity represented was limited by few donors.

Notes on this clone: Its specificity is not known.

Terminally differentiated effector memory CD45RA+ cells were left out of the naive CD8 fraction, which was CD45RO-negative and positively selected for CCR7. The CDR3 has 15 amino acids. V dropped 6 bases and J dropped 0 bases, with 12 bases sitting between them. CDR1 and CDR2 from the germline V gene are ENHRY and SYGVKD. The repertoire was sequenced with immunoSEQ multiplex PCR; TCRdb's copy has only in-frame clones and lacks some. The sample lists over 800,000 clones; more than 85% were seen once. The clonotype comes from a man aged 25-45 years in good health. The chain uses TRBV10-3 and TRBJ1-5; D is uncertain. The source material was naive CD8+ T cells sorted from blood. In DNA, the CDR3 is TGTGCCATCAGAGACCACAGATATAGCAATCAGCCCCAGCATTTT. As protein: CAIRDHRYSNQPQHF.